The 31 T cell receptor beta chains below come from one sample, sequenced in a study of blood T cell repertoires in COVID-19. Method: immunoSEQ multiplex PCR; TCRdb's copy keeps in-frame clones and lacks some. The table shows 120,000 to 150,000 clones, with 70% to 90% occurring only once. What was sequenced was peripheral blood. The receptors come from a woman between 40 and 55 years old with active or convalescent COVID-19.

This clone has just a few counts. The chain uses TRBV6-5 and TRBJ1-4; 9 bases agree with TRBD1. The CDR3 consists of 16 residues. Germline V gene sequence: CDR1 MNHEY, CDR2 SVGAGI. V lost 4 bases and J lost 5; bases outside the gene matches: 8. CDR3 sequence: CASSSIRQGENEKLFF. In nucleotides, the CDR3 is TGTGCCAGCAGTTCGATCCGACAGGGGGAAAATGAAAAACTGTTTTTT.

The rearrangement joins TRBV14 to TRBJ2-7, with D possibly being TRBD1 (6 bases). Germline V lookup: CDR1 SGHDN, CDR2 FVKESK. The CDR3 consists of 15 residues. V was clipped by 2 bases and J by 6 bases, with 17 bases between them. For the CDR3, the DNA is TGTGCCAGCAGCCAAATCTTGGGGGCGCAAGGCGAGCAGTACTTC. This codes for CASSQILGAQGEQYF.

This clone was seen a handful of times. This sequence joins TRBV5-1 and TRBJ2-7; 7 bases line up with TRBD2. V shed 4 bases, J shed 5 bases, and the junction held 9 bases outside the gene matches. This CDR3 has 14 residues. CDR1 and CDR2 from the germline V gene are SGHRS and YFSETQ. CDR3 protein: CASSPTGGPNEQYF. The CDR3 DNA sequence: TGCGCCAGCAGCCCCACGGGGGGTCCCAACGAGCAGTACTTC.

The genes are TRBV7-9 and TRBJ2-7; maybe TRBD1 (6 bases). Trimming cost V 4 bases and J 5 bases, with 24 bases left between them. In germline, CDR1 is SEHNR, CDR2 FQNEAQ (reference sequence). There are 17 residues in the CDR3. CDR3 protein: CASSSARDTPERNEQYF. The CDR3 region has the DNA TGTGCCAGCAGCTCAGCCAGGGACACCCCAGAGAGGAACGAGCAGTACTTC.

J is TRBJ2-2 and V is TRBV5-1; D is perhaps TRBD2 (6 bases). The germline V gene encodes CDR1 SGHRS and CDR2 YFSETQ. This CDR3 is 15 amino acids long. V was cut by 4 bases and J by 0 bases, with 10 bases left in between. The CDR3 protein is CASSPGGANTGELFF. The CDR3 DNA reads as TGCGCCAGCAGCCCGGGCGGGGCGAACACCGGGGAGCTGTTTTTT.

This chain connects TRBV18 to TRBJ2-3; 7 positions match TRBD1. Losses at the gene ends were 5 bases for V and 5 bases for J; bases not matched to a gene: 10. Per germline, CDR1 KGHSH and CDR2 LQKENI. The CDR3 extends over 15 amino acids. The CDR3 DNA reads TGTGCCAGCTCAACACGACAGGGCGGACTAGATACGCAGTATTTT. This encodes CASSTRQGGLDTQYF.

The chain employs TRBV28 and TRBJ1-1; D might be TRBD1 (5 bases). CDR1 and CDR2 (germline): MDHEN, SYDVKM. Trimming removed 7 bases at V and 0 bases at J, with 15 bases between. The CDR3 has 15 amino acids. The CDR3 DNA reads TGTGCCAGCATTCCCCAGGTAGGGGTGAACACTGAAGCTTTCTTT. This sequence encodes CASIPQVGVNTEAFF.

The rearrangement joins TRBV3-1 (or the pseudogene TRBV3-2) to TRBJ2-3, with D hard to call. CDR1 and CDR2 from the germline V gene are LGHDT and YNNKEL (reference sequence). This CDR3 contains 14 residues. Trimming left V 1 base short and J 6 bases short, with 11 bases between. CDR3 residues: CASSQGWATDTQYF. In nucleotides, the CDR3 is TGTGCCAGCAGCCAAGGGTGGGCCACGGATACGCAGTATTTT.

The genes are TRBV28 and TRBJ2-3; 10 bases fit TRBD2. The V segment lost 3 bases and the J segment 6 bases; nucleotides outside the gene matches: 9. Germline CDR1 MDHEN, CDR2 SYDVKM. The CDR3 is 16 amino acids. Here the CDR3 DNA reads TGTGCCAGCAGTTTCCCTAGCGGGGGCCTAGCGGATACGCAGTATTTT. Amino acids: CASSFPSGGLADTQYF.

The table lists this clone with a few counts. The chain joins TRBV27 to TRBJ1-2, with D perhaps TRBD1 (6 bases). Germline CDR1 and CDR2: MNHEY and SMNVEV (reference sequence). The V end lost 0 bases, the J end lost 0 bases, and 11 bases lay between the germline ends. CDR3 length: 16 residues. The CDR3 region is CASSLSGHRANYGYTF. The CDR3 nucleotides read TGTGCCAGCAGTTTATCGGGACATAGGGCTAACTATGGCTACACCTTC.

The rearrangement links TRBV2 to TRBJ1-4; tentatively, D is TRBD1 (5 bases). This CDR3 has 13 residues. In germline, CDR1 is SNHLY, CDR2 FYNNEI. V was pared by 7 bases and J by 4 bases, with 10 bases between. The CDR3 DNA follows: TGTGCCAGCAATGTGGGGGGTAATGAAAAACTGTTTTTT. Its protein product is CASNVGGNEKLFF.

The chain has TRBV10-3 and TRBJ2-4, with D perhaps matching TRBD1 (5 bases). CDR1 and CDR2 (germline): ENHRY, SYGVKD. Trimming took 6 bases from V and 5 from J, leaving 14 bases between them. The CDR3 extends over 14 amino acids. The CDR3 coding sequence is TGTGCCATCAGAGATGAGACAGCACAAAACATTCAGTACTTC. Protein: CAIRDETAQNIQYF.

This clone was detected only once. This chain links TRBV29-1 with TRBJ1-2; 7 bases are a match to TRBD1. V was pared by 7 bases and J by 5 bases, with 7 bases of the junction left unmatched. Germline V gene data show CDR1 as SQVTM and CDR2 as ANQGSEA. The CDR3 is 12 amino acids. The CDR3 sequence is CSAEGADYGYTF. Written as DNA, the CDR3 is TGCAGCGCAGAGGGGGCGGATTATGGCTACACCTTC.

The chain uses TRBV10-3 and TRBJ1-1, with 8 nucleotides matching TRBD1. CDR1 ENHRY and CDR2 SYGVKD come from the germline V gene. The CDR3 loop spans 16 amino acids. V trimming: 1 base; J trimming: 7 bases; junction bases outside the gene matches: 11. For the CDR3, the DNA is TGTGCCATCAGTGAGTATGCAGGGGGCGGAACTGGTGAAGCTTTCTTT. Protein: CAISEYAGGGTGEAFF.

In nucleotides, the CDR3 is TGCGCCAGCAGTGCGAGGACAACCGGGGAGCTGTTTTTT. This translates into CASSARTTGELFF. The chain joins TRBV10-2 to TRBJ2-2; weak D call: TRBD1 (5 bases). The CDR3 runs to 13 residues. Trimming took off 4 bases at V and 5 bases at J, with 8 bases between the two ends. CDR1 and CDR2 from the germline V gene are WSHSY and SAAADI.

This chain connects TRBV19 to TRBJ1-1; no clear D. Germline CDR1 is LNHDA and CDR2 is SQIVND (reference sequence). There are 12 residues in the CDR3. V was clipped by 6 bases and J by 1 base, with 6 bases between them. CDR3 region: CASRKRNTEAFF. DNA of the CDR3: TGTGCCAGTAGGAAGAGGAACACTGAAGCTTTCTTT.

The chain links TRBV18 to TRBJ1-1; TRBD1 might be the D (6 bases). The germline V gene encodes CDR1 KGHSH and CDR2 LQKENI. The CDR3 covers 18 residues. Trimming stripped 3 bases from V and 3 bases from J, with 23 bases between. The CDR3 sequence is CASSPSTGIARRDTEAFF. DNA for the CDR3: TGTGCCAGCTCACCCTCGACAGGAATCGCGCGAAGAGACACTGAAGCTTTCTTT.

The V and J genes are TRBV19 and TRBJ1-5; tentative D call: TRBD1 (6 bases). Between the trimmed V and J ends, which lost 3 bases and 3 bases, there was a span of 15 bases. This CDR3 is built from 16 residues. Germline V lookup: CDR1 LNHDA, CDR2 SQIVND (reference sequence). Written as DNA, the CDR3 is TGTGCCAGTAGTATCTCGACAGGCGGACTCAATCAGCCCCAGCATTTT. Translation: CASSISTGGLNQPQHF. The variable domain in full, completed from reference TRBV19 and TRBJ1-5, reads DGGITQSPKYLFRKEGQNVTLSCEQNLNHDAMYWYRQDPGQGLRLIYYSQIVNDFQKGDIAEGYSVSREKKESFPLTVTSAQKNPTAFYLCASSISTGGLNQPQHFGDGTRLSIL.

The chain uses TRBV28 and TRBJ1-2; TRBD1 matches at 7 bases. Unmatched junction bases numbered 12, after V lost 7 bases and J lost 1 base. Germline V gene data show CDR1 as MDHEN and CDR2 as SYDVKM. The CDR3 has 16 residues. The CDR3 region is CASTPLGGRNNYGYTF. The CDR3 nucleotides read TGTGCCAGCACCCCTCTAGGGGGCCGGAATAACTATGGCTACACCTTC.

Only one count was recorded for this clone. The DNA for the CDR3 is TGTGCCAGCAGCGTGTACCAGGGAACCTACGAGCAGTACTTC. As protein: CASSVYQGTYEQYF. The rearrangement joins TRBV11-2 to TRBJ2-7, with a weak D call TRBD1 (5 bases). The CDR3 totals 14 residues. Germline V gives CDR1 SGHAT, CDR2 FQNNGV. With 5 bases removed from V and 2 bases from J, the gap between germline ends came to 13 bases.

As DNA, the CDR3 is TGTGCCAGTAGTCCGAAAAGCAGGGGAAACACCATATATTTT. This encodes CASSPKSRGNTIYF. The chain links TRBV19 to TRBJ1-3, with unresolved D. V lost 5 bases and J 4 bases, leaving 12 bases between the germline ends. The CDR3 is 14 amino acids. Per germline, CDR1 LNHDA and CDR2 SQIVND (reference sequence).

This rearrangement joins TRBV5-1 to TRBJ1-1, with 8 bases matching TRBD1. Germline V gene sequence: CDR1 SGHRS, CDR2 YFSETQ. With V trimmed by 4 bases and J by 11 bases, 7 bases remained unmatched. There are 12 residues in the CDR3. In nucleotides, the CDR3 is TGCGCCAGCAGCGCGGACAGGGAGGGGGCTTTCTTT. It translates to CASSADREGAFF.

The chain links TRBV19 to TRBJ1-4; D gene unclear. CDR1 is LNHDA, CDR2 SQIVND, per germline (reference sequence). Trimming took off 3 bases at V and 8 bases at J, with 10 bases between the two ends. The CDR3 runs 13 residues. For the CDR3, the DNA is TGTGCCAGTAGTATTCTAGGCCGCGAAAAACTGTTTTTT. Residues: CASSILGREKLFF.

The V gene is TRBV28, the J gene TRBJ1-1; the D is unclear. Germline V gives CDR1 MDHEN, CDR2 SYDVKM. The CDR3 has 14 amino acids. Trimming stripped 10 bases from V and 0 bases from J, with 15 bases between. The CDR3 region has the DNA TGTGCCACTCAGCGGGCGGGGATGAACACTGAAGCTTTCTTT. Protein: CATQRAGMNTEAFF.

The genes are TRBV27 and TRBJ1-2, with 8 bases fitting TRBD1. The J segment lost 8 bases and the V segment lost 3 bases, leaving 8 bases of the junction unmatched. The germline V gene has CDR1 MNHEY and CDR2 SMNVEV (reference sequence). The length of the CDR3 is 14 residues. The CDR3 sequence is CASSFHAGGGGYTF. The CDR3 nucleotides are TGTGCCAGCAGTTTTCATGCAGGGGGCGGGGGCTACACCTTC.

Here the CDR3 DNA reads TGTGCCAGCACCCCCTCAACGGGACACCTGAACTATGGCTACACCTTC. Amino acids: CASTPSTGHLNYGYTF. The chain is built from TRBV27 and TRBJ1-2; possibly TRBD1 for D (6 bases). V lost 7 bases and J 2 bases, leaving 20 bases between the germline ends. Germline assignment: CDR1 MNHEY and CDR2 SMNVEV (reference sequence). This CDR3 spans 16 amino acids.

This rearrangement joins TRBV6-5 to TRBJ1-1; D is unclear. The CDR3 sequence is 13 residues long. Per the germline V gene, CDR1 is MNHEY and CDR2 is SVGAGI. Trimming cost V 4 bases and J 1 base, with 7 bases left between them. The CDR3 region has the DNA TGTGCCAGCAGTTTACTAGGGAACACTGAAGCTTTCTTT. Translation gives CASSLLGNTEAFF.

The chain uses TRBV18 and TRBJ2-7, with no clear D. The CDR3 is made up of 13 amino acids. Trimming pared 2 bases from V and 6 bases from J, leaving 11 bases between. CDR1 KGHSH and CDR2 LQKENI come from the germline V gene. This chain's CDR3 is CASSPRLTVEQYF. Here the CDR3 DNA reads TGTGCCAGCTCACCAAGACTGACGGTCGAGCAGTACTTC.

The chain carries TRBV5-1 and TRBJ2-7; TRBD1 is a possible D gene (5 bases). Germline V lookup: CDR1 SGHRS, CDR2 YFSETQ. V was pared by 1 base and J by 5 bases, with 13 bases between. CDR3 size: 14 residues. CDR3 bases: TGCGCCAGCAGCTTGACAGGCACCTTGGACGAGCAGTACTTC. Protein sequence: CASSLTGTLDEQYF.

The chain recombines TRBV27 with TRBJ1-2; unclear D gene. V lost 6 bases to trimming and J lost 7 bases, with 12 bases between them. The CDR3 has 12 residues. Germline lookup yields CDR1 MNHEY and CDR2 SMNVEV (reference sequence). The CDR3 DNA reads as TGTGCCAGCAGCCTGGAGGGTGGTGGCTACACCTTC. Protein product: CASSLEGGGYTF.

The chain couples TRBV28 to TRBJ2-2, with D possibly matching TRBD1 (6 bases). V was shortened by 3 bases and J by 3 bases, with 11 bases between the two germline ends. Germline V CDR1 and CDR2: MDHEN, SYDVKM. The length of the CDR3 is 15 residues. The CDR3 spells CASSLGTGYTGELFF. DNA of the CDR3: TGTGCCAGCAGTTTGGGTACAGGGTACACCGGGGAGCTGTTTTTT.